What follows describes a single TCR beta chain. Its antigen specificity is not known. It has no much larger one-base neighbor in the sample; base qualities were not kept. The sample belongs to a study of blood T cell repertoires in COVID-19 (dated by TCRdb to 2020 to 2021). Notes on the research overall: Collaborator samples came from the United States, Italy and Spain and covered acute and convalescent phases of COVID-19. The material from the prospective study consisted of cDNA or gDNA derived from T cells, B-cell-depleted T cells, or PBMCs. The dataset comprised deeply sampled blood TCRbeta repertoires from subjects exposed to, actively infected with, or recovered from COVID-19. The repertoires were made available in a free public database intended to serve as a resource for research on the immune response to SARS-CoV-2. Samples came from the ongoing ImmuneRACE study (first 160 participants) plus 1,254 subjects from 6 global collaborators. A de-identified subject ID, COVID-19 status, age in years and sex were almost always included in the sample metadata. Where available, HLA class I and class II types were taken from metadata supplied by the sample provider and were not determined by assay-based typing.

TCRbeta CDR3 regions were amplified from genomic DNA by means of the immunoSEQ Assay, a bias-controlled multiplex PCR. The authors' pipeline ran thus. Nucleated cell counts per sample were estimated from amplification of reference gene primers within the assay. To quantify the absolute abundance of each unique TCRbeta CDR3 rearrangement, sequence reads were collapsed and filtered. For each sample, productive Simpson clonality was calculated as the square root of Simpson's diversity index over productive rearrangements. TCRdb limited this immuneACCESS table to in-frame rearrangements with V and J called. A share of clones is missing; checked studies link under half to unresolved V genes, and the rest is unexplained. The DNA was the basis for D and trimming; V, J and clone size are from that table. The table for this sample lists some 180,000 clones; nearly 90% of them were counted only once. The ten most abundant clones make up approximately 21% of the sample.

Results and caveats for the whole study, not just this receptor: The quantity of clinical and demographic metadata differed by source and by participant and was supplied without curation.

Whole blood was collected in K2EDTA tubes by collaborating institutions according to the institutions' own protocols. For TCRbeta analysis, collaborators shipped samples as frozen whole blood, isolated PBMCs, or DNA extracted from either of those sample types. The sample consisted of peripheral blood. The TCR originated in a man in his 60s with active or convalescent COVID-19.

The CDR3 region has the sequence CASSPRGLYNEQFF. In nucleotide form, the sequence is TGTGCCAGCAGCCCCAGGGGGCTGTACAATGAGCAGTTCTTC. The chain is encoded by TRBV7-3 joined to TRBJ2-1, and 8 junctional nucleotides match TRBD1. CDR1 SGHTA and CDR2 FQGTGA were looked up in the germline V gene. The CDR3 spans 14 residues, from the cysteine through the phenylalanine. Kept here is only the CDR3 DNA, which spans 42 bases and is read in frame from base 1. V lost 5 bases and J lost 4 bases, and the count of bases not matched to a germline gene is 4.